This TCR beta chain appears in the sequencing data of a study of kidney transplant recipient with SARS-CoV-2 infection. This clonotype was seen a few times. V lost 1 base and J 2 bases, leaving 7 bases between the germline ends. Germline CDR1 DFQATT, CDR2 SNEGSKA (reference sequence). This CDR3 spans 13 amino acids. In TCRdb, the reads were re-called with MiXCR into one record per CDR3 protein. The data hold approximately 240,000 distinct CDR3 sequences, with more than 25% observed a single time. The source is a male patient between 25 and 39 years old who had COVID-19 and was a kidney transplant recipient. Some T cells may originate from the graft donor. The sample here was a blood sample, taken at baseline and on day 111 from a kidney transplant recipient. V and J are TRBV20-1 and TRBJ2-3; D not certain. For the CDR3, the DNA is TGCAGTGCTAGAGCGGTACTCACAGATACGCAGTATTTT. This gives the protein CSARAVLTDTQYF.